The clone carrying this TCR beta chain was counted once. The antigen remains unidentified. Patients with a history of autoimmune disease or on systemic immunosuppression were excluded. Blood sampling was done at baseline, cycle 4 day 1, and cycle 7 day 1. This sample is drawn from a study of OX40 agonist ivuxolimab in advanced cancers. Overall study: The dose-escalation group included hepatocellular carcinoma, melanoma, renal cell carcinoma and head and neck cancer. Points from the study as a whole: Antigen targets of the expanded peripheral T cells went undetermined.

Produced via immunoSEQ multiplex PCR; TCRdb's table is partial and in-frame only. The sample has more than 50,000 clones; roughly 80% are singletons. Specimen: CD4+ or CD8+ T cells sorted from blood, collected in a trial of the OX40 agonist ivuxolimab. The sequence was obtained from an adult with an advanced solid tumor such as melanoma, head and neck, liver or kidney cancer.

CDR3: CAWSYYWGEQYF. The DNA for the CDR3 is TGTGCCTGGAGTTACTATTGGGGGGAGCAGTACTTC. The rearrangement uses TRBV30 and TRBJ2-7; D tentatively reads TRBD1 or TRBD2 (5 bases each). The CDR3 runs to 12 residues. The germline V and J ends were trimmed by 2 bases and 7 bases, with 12 bases remaining between them. CDR1 GTSNPN and CDR2 SVGIG come from the germline V gene (reference sequence).